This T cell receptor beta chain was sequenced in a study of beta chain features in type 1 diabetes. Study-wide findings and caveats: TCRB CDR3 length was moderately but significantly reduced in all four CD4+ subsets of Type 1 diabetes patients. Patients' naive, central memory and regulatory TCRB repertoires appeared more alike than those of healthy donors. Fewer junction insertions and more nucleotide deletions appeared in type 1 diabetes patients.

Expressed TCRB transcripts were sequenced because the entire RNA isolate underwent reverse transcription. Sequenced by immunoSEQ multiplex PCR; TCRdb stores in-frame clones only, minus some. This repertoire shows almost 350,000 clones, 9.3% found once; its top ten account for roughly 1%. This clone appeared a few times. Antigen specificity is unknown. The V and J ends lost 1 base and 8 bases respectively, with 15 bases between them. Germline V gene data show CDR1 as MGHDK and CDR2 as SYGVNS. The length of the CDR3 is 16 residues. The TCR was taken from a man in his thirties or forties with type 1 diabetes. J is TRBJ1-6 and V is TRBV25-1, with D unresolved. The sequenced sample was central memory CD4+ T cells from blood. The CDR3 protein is CASSESVSRTHSPLHF. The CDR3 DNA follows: TGTGCCAGCAGTGAATCGGTCAGCAGAACTCATTCACCCCTCCACTTT. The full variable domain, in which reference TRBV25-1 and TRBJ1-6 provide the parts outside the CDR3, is EADIYQTPRYLVIGTGKKITLECSQTMGHDKMYWYQQDPGMELHLIHYSYGVNSTEKGDLSSESTVSRIRTEHFPLTLESARPSHTSQYLCASSESVSRTHSPLHFGNGTRLTVT.